One sample yielded the 15 T cell receptor beta chains listed below, sequenced in a study of blood T cell repertoires in COVID-19. This table comes from immunoSEQ multiplex PCR, and its TCRdb copy is limited to in-frame clones, with some not included. Here the sample spans about 55,000 clones, 75% to 90% being singletons. What was sequenced was peripheral blood. All receptors come from a human donor in a cohort sampled during active COVID-19.

This sequence joins TRBV10-3 and TRBJ1-6; possible D gene TRBD1, 5 bases. The CDR3 extends over 13 amino acids. CDR1 and CDR2 (germline): ENHRY, SYGVKD. The germline V and J ends were trimmed by 4 bases and 8 bases, with 9 bases remaining between them. Here the CDR3 reads CAISGQSDSPLHF. The CDR3 DNA reads as TGTGCCATCAGTGGACAGTCAGATTCACCCCTCCACTTT.

The V gene is TRBV20-1, the J gene TRBJ1-2; D not certain. From germline, CDR1 is DFQATT and CDR2 SNEGSKA (reference sequence). This CDR3 has 11 residues. The ends were cut back, 6 bases at V and 3 bases at J, with 8 bases in the middle. CDR3 bases: TGCAGTGCCTCGGGAGACTATGGCTACACCTTC. Residues: CSASGDYGYTF.

The V call is TRBV7-2, the J call TRBJ2-5; D is undetermined. The CDR3 spans 12 residues. V lost 5 bases and J 0 bases, leaving 4 bases between the germline ends. Germline CDR1 SGHTA, CDR2 FQGNSA. This CDR3 is CASSPYQETQYF. CDR3 nucleotides: TGTGCCAGCAGCCCGTACCAAGAGACCCAGTACTTC.

The chain combines TRBV4-2 with TRBJ2-5, with D perhaps TRBD2 (6 bases). The V and J ends lost 4 bases and 5 bases respectively, with 11 bases between them. The CDR3 runs 13 residues. Germline V gives CDR1 LGHNA, CDR2 YNFKEQ. CDR3 sequence (DNA): TGTGCCAGCAGCCCCGGGAGCGCTGAGACCCAGTACTTC. The encoded protein is CASSPGSAETQYF.

This clone occurred a few times. The chain couples TRBV7-9 to TRBJ2-3, with TRBD2 matching 15 bases. The CDR3 totals 15 residues. Germline-derived CDR1 and CDR2 are SEHNR and FQNEAQ (reference sequence). The V and J ends lost 5 bases and 5 bases, in that order; junction bases with no gene match: 2. The CDR3, as DNA: TGTGCCAGCAGCACGGGACTAGCGGGAGGAGATACGCAGTATTTT. As protein: CASSTGLAGGDTQYF.

The V gene is TRBV5-1, the J gene TRBJ2-3; a possible D gene is TRBD2 (5 bases). Germline CDR1 is SGHRS and CDR2 is YFSETQ. The length of the CDR3 is 15 residues. V dropped 2 bases and J dropped 0 bases, with 10 bases sitting between them. CDR3 bases: TGCGCCAGCAGCTTCGAGCAGCGGAGCACAGATACGCAGTATTTT. It translates to CASSFEQRSTDTQYF. Full variable domain (outside the CDR3, taken from reference TRBV5-1 and TRBJ2-3): KAGVTQTPRYLIKTRGQQVTLSCSPISGHRSVSWYQQTPGQGLQFLFEYFSETQRNKGNFPGRFSGRQFSNSRSEMNVSTLELGDSALYLCASSFEQRSTDTQYFGPGTRLTVL.

The chain combines TRBV4-2 with TRBJ1-6; TRBD1 agrees at 8 bases. Germline V gene data show CDR1 as LGHNA and CDR2 as YNFKEQ. CDR3 size: 16 residues. V shed 1 base, J shed 8 bases, and the junction held 7 bases outside the gene matches. As DNA, the CDR3 is TGTGCCAGCAGCCAAGGACGGACAGGGAGGGATTCACCCCTCCACTTT. It is translated as CASSQGRTGRDSPLHF.

The chain joins TRBV6-5 to TRBJ1-5; possibly TRBD1 for D (5 bases). CDR3 length: 15 residues. Germline loops: CDR1 MNHEY, CDR2 SVGAGI. V was clipped by 6 bases and J by 4 bases, with 16 bases between them. The CDR3 here is CASSPLAGTNQPQHF. The CDR3 coding sequence is TGTGCCAGCAGCCCCCTAGCTGGGACTAATCAGCCCCAGCATTTT.

The rearrangement uses TRBV19 and TRBJ1-2; D not resolved. From germline, CDR1 is LNHDA and CDR2 SQIVND (reference sequence). Between the trimmed V and J ends, which lost 4 bases and 4 bases, there was a span of 10 bases. This CDR3 has 13 residues. CDR3 region: CASSTNSGYGYTF. The CDR3 DNA follows: TGTGCCAGTAGTACTAACAGTGGCTATGGCTACACCTTC.

The V gene is TRBV30, the J gene TRBJ2-3, with 7 bases identical to TRBD1. Germline-derived CDR1 and CDR2 are GTSNPN and SVGIG (reference sequence). The CDR3 runs 15 residues. J lost 2 bases, V lost 0 bases, and 5 bases had no gene match. The CDR3 bases are TGTGCCTGGAGTGTAGGGACAGCCATCACAGATACGCAGTATTTT. Its translation is CAWSVGTAITDTQYF.

This clone was counted a single time. V and J are TRBV2 and TRBJ1-5; D perhaps matches TRBD1 (6 bases). Germline CDR1 is SNHLY and CDR2 is FYNNEI. Trimming stripped 10 bases from V and 4 bases from J, with 20 bases between. The CDR3 covers 15 residues. The CDR3 spells CATQQGVGPNQPQHF. The CDR3 coding sequence is TGTGCCACCCAACAGGGAGTGGGTCCGAATCAGCCCCAGCATTTT.

The chain is built from TRBV7-9 and TRBJ2-7, with no clear D. The ends were cut back, 5 bases at V and 5 bases at J, with 10 bases in the middle. The CDR3 covers 12 residues. CDR1 and CDR2 from the germline V gene are SEHNR and FQNEAQ (reference sequence). DNA of the CDR3: TGTGCCAGCAGCGGCAGGAACAACGAGCAGTACTTC. Protein: CASSGRNNEQYF.

CDR3: CATSRDPGPYEQYF. In DNA form, the CDR3 reads TGTGCCACCAGCAGAGACCCAGGCCCCTACGAGCAGTACTTC. The chain carries TRBV15 and TRBJ2-7, with unresolved D. Germline V gene data show CDR1 as LNHNV and CDR2 as YYDKDF (reference sequence). Between the trimmed V and J ends, which lost 0 bases and 2 bases, there was a span of 8 bases. The CDR3 sequence is 14 residues long.

This chain connects TRBV18 to TRBJ1-3; 7 positions agree with TRBD1. CDR1 is KGHSH and CDR2 is LQKENI in the germline V gene. The CDR3 is 15 amino acids. Losses at the gene ends were 3 bases for V and 7 bases for J; bases not matched to a gene: 9. The CDR3 loop reads CASSPGTAYWNTIYF. Here the CDR3 DNA reads TGTGCCAGCTCACCCGGGACAGCCTACTGGAACACCATATATTTT.

The chain combines TRBV30 with TRBJ2-7; no firm D call. Germline-derived CDR1 and CDR2 are GTSNPN and SVGIG (reference sequence). V lost 3 bases to trimming and J lost 3 bases, with 6 bases between them. The CDR3 spans 11 residues. This CDR3 is CAWSPGYEQYF. As DNA, the CDR3 is TGTGCCTGGAGCCCAGGCTACGAGCAGTACTTC.